A single sample gave rise to the 4 T cell receptor beta chains below, sequenced in a study of T cell responses to AZD1222 COVID-19 vaccine. Sequencing used immunoSEQ multiplex PCR; TCRdb keeps in-frame clones, though not all of them. The table has some 250,000 clones, 94% seen once; the top ten hold approximately 0.52%. The sample consisted of peripheral blood, taken 28 days after the second AZD1222 dose. All receptors derive from an adult who received the AZD1222 COVID-19 vaccine.

This sequence joins TRBV7-2 and TRBJ2-7; TRBD1 agrees at 9 bases. Germline CDR1 is SGHTA and CDR2 is FQGNSA. This CDR3 is built from 15 residues. V lost 5 bases, J lost 3 bases, and 8 bases stayed unmatched. The DNA of the CDR3 is TGTGCCAGCAGCCCACCGGGACAGGGCAACTACGAGCAGTACTTC. Translated, it gives CASSPPGQGNYEQYF.

The rearrangement links TRBV5-4 to TRBJ1-2; D remains unclear. From germline, CDR1 is SGHNT and CDR2 YYREEE (reference sequence). CDR3 length: 13 residues. V shed 4 bases and J shed 4 bases, with 11 bases lying between them. CDR3 DNA sequence: TGTGCCAGCAGCCATACAGAGTCCTATGGCTACACCTTC. Translated: CASSHTESYGYTF.

This clone was counted a single time. In DNA form, the CDR3 reads TGTGCCAGCAATCCTAGCGCAATTAACACCGGGGAGCTGTTTTTT. Protein product: CASNPSAINTGELFF. The chain employs TRBV6-5 and TRBJ2-2; D possibly corresponds to TRBD2 (6 bases). The CDR3 is made up of 15 amino acids. Germline CDR1 and CDR2: MNHEY and SVGAGI. V gave up 7 bases and J gave up 2 bases, with 14 bases separating them.

The chain is built from TRBV10-2 and TRBJ2-3; D remains unclear. The V and J ends lost 6 bases and 6 bases respectively, with 13 bases between them. In germline, CDR1 is WSHSY, CDR2 SAAADI. CDR3 size: 13 residues. The CDR3 DNA reads as TGCGCCAGCAGCCACACACTGTCGGATACGCAGTATTTT. Encoded protein: CASSHTLSDTQYF.